The 15 T cell receptor beta chains below were found in one sample sequenced in a study of T cell responses to AZD1222 COVID-19 vaccine. TCRdb's copy holds only in-frame clones and misses some; the assay was immunoSEQ multiplex PCR. The sample records about 170,000 clones, roughly 92% being singletons. The input for sequencing was peripheral blood, taken on day 0 of AZD1222 vaccination. These receptors all come from an adult in good health.

This chain connects TRBV19 to TRBJ2-1; no reliable D call. The CDR3 spans 13 residues. V was pared by 6 bases and J by 8 bases, with 14 bases between. CDR1 and CDR2 from the germline V gene are LNHDA and SQIVND (reference sequence). This CDR3 is CASRGHHGDEQFF. The CDR3 DNA reads TGTGCCAGTAGGGGTCACCACGGAGATGAGCAGTTCTTC. Complete variable domain (other parts from reference TRBV19 and TRBJ2-1): DGGITQSPKYLFRKEGQNVTLSCEQNLNHDAMYWYRQDPGQGLRLIYYSQIVNDFQKGDIAEGYSVSREKKESFPLTVTSAQKNPTAFYLCASRGHHGDEQFFGPGTRLTVL.

This chain links TRBV7-3 with TRBJ2-5; 10 bases fit TRBD2. V was pared by 3 bases and J by 2 bases, with 0 bases of the junction left unmatched. The germline CDR1 and CDR2 sequences are SGHTA and FQGTGA. The CDR3 has 14 residues. The CDR3 here is CASSLTSGQETQYF. The CDR3 DNA reads as TGTGCCAGCAGCTTGACTAGCGGGCAAGAGACCCAGTACTTC.

V gene TRBV18 combines with J gene TRBJ1-1; 8 positions agree with TRBD1. CDR1 KGHSH and CDR2 LQKENI come from the germline V gene. V shed 6 bases and J 1 base; nucleotides not matched to a gene: 7. This CDR3 comprises 15 residues. The CDR3 loop reads CASSNGQGRNTEAFF. CDR3 in DNA: TGTGCCAGCTCGAACGGACAGGGCCGGAACACTGAAGCTTTCTTT.

V is TRBV27 and J is TRBJ2-7, with D perhaps TRBD1 (6 bases). The CDR3 covers 13 residues. V lost 6 bases to trimming and J lost 6 bases, with 15 bases between them. Germline loops: CDR1 MNHEY, CDR2 SMNVEV (reference sequence). The CDR3 here is CASRYLTGLEQYF. CDR3 nucleotide sequence: TGTGCCAGCAGATACCTCACAGGGCTCGAGCAGTACTTC.

The gene calls are TRBV5-1 and TRBJ1-1; TRBD1 matches at 7 bases. The CDR3 is 14 amino acids. The V and J ends lost 3 bases and 7 bases, in that order; junction bases with no gene match: 9. CDR1 SGHRS and CDR2 YFSETQ come from the germline V gene. The CDR3 DNA follows: TGCGCCAGCAGCTGGGGGACAGCTGGGTTTGAAGCTTTCTTT. Protein product: CASSWGTAGFEAFF. The whole variable domain, remainder taken from reference TRBV5-1 and TRBJ1-1, is KAGVTQTPRYLIKTRGQQVTLSCSPISGHRSVSWYQQTPGQGLQFLFEYFSETQRNKGNFPGRFSGRQFSNSRSEMNVSTLELGDSALYLCASSWGTAGFEAFFGQGTRLTVV.

The chain has TRBV25-1 and TRBJ1-1; 7 positions match TRBD1. This CDR3 is 14 amino acids long. J gave up 1 base and V 6 bases, and 5 bases lay outside the gene matches. Per the germline V gene, CDR1 is MGHDK and CDR2 is SYGVNS. This CDR3 reads CASRGEGANTEAFF. DNA of the CDR3: TGTGCCAGCAGAGGAGAGGGGGCGAACACTGAAGCTTTCTTT.

CDR3 DNA: TGTGCCAGCAGCCAATACCGCGCCTACAACTACGAGCAGTACTTC. It codes for CASSQYRAYNYEQYF. This chain uses TRBV16 with TRBJ2-7; the D is unclear. Germline loops: CDR1 KGHSY, CDR2 FQNENV. V lost 1 base to trimming and J lost 3 bases, with 13 bases between them. CDR3 length: 15 amino acids.

V usage is TRBV7-2 and J usage is TRBJ2-1, with D tentatively TRBD1 or TRBD2 (7 bases each). CDR3 length equals 14 residues. Looked up from germline, CDR1 is SGHTA and CDR2 is FQGNSA. Trimming took off 5 bases at V and 6 bases at J, with 14 bases between the two ends. The CDR3 DNA sequence: TGTGCCAGCAGCCAGGGGGTAGCGGGCAATGAGCAGTTCTTC. Its translation is CASSQGVAGNEQFF.

This sequence joins TRBV5-1 and TRBJ1-2; tentatively, D is TRBD1 (5 bases). CDR1 SGHRS and CDR2 YFSETQ come from the germline V gene. V lost 5 bases, J lost 6 bases, and 17 bases lay in between. The CDR3 is 14 residues long. The DNA of the CDR3 is TGCGCCAGCAGGGGACTCCCCCTTCGAGATGGCTACACCTTC. Its translation is CASRGLPLRDGYTF.

The CDR3 DNA sequence: TGTGCCAGCAGCCGGGACACCAAGGAGGCGTATAATTCACCCCTCCACTTT. Translated, it gives CASSRDTKEAYNSPLHF. V is TRBV5-8 and J is TRBJ1-6; D perhaps matches TRBD1 (6 bases). V lost 4 bases, J lost 4 bases, and 18 bases lay in between. The CDR3 covers 17 residues. The V gene's germline CDR1 is SGHTS and CDR2 YDEGEE. The full variable domain, completed using reference TRBV5-8 and TRBJ1-6, is EAGVTQSPTHLIKTRGQQATLRCSPISGHTSVYWYQQALGLGLQFLLWYDEGEERNRGNFPPRFSGRQFPNYSSELNVNALELEDSALYLCASSRDTKEAYNSPLHFGNGTRLTVT.

This clone was recorded once. This chain links TRBV30 with TRBJ1-6; D unclear. V was shortened by 1 base and J by 10 bases, with 11 bases between the two germline ends. The CDR3 runs to 13 residues. Germline CDR1 reads GTSNPN; CDR2 reads SVGIG (reference sequence). The CDR3 DNA is TGTGCCTGGAGTGGGACCTCAAGATCACCCCTCCACTTT. As protein: CAWSGTSRSPLHF.

The chain couples TRBV19 to TRBJ1-4; a possible D gene is TRBD1 (5 bases). Trimming removed 9 bases from V and 3 bases from J, with 17 bases in between. CDR1 is LNHDA and CDR2 is SQIVND in the germline V gene (reference sequence). This CDR3 contains 15 residues. For the CDR3, the DNA is TGTGCCAGCCGGGGGGAGGGCGCCTCTAATGAAAAACTGTTTTTT. Translated, it gives CASRGEGASNEKLFF.

V is TRBV7-6 and J is TRBJ1-4; 7 bases line up with TRBD1. From germline, CDR1 is SGHVS and CDR2 FNYEAQ. The V gene end was trimmed by 1 base and the J gene end by 3 bases; junction bases not matched to a gene: 5. The CDR3 sequence is 16 residues long. CDR3 nucleotide sequence: TGTGCCAGCAGCTTAGTAGCGGGACAGCCTAATGAAAAACTGTTTTTT. Translating gives CASSLVAGQPNEKLFF.

This sequence joins TRBV7-9 and TRBJ2-2; 9 positions agree with TRBD1. Germline V gene data show CDR1 as SEHNR and CDR2 as FQNEAQ (reference sequence). With V trimmed by 0 bases and J by 6 bases, 11 bases remained unmatched. The CDR3 runs to 18 residues. CDR3 amino acids: CASSLAWGTGRTSGELFF. The CDR3, as DNA: TGTGCCAGCAGCTTAGCGTGGGGGACAGGGAGGACGTCCGGGGAGCTGTTTTTT.

The gene calls are TRBV19 and TRBJ2-5, with TRBD2 identical over 10 bases. CDR3 size: 16 residues. CDR1 and CDR2 from the germline V gene are LNHDA and SQIVND (reference sequence). Germline trimming cut 1 base from V and 3 bases from J; bases unmatched to any gene: 5. The CDR3 DNA reads TGTGCCAGTAGTATAGCCCCTAGCGGGGGCAAAGAGACCCAGTACTTC. Translation: CASSIAPSGGKETQYF. The whole variable domain, remainder taken from reference TRBV19 and TRBJ2-5, is DGGITQSPKYLFRKEGQNVTLSCEQNLNHDAMYWYRQDPGQGLRLIYYSQIVNDFQKGDIAEGYSVSREKKESFPLTVTSAQKNPTAFYLCASSIAPSGGKETQYFGPGTRLLVL.